This T cell receptor (beta chain) comes out of a study of blood T cell repertoires in COVID-19. Trimming removed 4 bases at V and 7 bases at J, with 16 bases between. This CDR3 is built from 14 residues. Germline loops: CDR1 LNHDA, CDR2 SQIVND (reference sequence). Libraries were prepared by immunoSEQ multiplex PCR; TCRdb keeps only in-frame clonotypes and omits some of them. The sample contains around 63,000 clones, around 90% of which appear only once. This clone appeared a few times. The specimen sequenced was peripheral blood. This sequence was found in a middle-aged man with active COVID-19. The V and J genes are TRBV19 and TRBJ1-2; D unclear. The CDR3 loop is CASSTIGRGPGYTF. The CDR3 DNA sequence: TGTGCCAGTAGTACTATCGGCCGGGGTCCTGGCTACACCTTC.